The text below deals with one T cell receptor beta chain. As yet, its antigen is unknown. This specimen belongs to a study of blood T cells in healthy people across ages. Broader study findings: Changes seen in expanded clonotypes were possibly confounded by donor CMV status left unknown.

In terms of origin and age, donors were healthy Caucasian individuals from Russia aged roughly 6 to 95. A J-beta primer mix and a sample-barcoded 5' primer were used in a second PCR of about 7 to 11 cycles. Each cDNA was tagged by a template-switch adaptor containing 12 random nucleotides. TCRdb reprocessed the 5' RACE reads via MiXCR and lists one record per CDR3 protein. The table records about 2 million distinct CDR3 sequences, about 49% of them present only once. CDR1 and CDR2 from the germline V gene are LNHDA and SQIVND (reference sequence). The CDR3 has 19 residues. V shed 5 bases and J 0 bases; nucleotides not matched to a gene: 17.

The chain carries TRBV19 and TRBJ2-5; 8 nucleotides agree with TRBD1. What was sequenced was blood. This clonotype was obtained from a woman aged 40 to 50 in good health. CDR3: CASSRRTGTGGEYQETQYF. CDR3 bases: TGTGCCAGTAGTCGACGGACAGGGACGGGTGGGGAGTACCAAGAGACCCAGTACTTC.